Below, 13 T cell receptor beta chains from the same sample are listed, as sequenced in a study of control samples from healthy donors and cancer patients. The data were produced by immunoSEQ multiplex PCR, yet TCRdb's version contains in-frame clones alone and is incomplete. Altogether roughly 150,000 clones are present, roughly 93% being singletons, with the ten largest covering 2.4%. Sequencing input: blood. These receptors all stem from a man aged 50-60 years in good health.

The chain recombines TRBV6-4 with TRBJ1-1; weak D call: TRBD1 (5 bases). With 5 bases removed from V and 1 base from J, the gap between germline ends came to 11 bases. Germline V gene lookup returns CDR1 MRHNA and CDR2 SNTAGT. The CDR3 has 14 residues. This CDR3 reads CASSPGPGNTEAFF. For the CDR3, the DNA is TGTGCCAGCAGTCCAGGGCCGGGGAACACTGAAGCTTTCTTT.

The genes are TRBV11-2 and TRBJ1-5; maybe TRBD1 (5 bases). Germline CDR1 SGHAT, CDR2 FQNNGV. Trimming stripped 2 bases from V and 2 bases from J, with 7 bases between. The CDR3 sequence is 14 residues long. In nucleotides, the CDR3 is TGTGCCAGCAGCTTACAGGGTGGCAATCAGCCCCAGCATTTT. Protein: CASSLQGGNQPQHF.

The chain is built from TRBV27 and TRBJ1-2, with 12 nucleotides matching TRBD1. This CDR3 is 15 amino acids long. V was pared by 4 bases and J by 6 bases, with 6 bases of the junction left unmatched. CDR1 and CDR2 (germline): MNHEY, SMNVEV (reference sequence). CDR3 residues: CASSSGQGAVNGYTF. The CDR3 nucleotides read TGTGCCAGCAGTTCGGGACAGGGGGCGGTAAATGGCTACACCTTC.

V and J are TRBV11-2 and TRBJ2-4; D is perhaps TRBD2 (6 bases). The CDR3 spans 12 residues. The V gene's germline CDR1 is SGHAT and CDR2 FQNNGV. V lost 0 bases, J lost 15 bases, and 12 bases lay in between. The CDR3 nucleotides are TGTGCCAGCAGCTTAGAGGGGGGAGTCCGGTACTTC. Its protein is CASSLEGGVRYF.

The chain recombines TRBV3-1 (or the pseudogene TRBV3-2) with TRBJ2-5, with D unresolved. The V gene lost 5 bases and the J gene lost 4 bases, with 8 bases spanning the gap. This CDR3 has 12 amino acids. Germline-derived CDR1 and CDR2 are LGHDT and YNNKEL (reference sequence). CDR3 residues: CASSAVGETQYF. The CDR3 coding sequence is TGTGCCAGCAGCGCAGTAGGAGAGACCCAGTACTTC.

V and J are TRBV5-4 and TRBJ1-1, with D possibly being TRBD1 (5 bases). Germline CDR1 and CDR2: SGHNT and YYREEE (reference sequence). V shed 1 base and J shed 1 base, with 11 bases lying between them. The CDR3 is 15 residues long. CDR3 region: CASSLWLTGNTEAFF. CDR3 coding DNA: TGTGCCAGCAGCTTGTGGTTAACAGGGAACACTGAAGCTTTCTTT.

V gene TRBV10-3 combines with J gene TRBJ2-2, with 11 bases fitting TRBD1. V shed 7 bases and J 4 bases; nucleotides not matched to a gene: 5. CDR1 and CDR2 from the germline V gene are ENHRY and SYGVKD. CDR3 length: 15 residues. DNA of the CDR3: TGTGCCATCACTCGGACAGGGGGCCTCACCGGGGAGCTGTTTTTT. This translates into CAITRTGGLTGELFF.

The CDR3 nucleotides are TGTGCCAGCAGCGATCGGCTTAGCGGGAGATACAATGAGCAGTTCTTC. It codes for CASSDRLSGRYNEQFF. V usage is TRBV5-6 and J usage is TRBJ2-1; the match to TRBD2 covers 9 bases. Per germline, CDR1 SGHDT and CDR2 YYEEEE. The ends lost 4 bases at V and 4 bases at J; junction bases unmatched: 9. The CDR3 extends over 16 amino acids. Combining the CDR3 with reference TRBV5-6 and TRBJ2-1 gives the whole variable domain DAGVTQSPTHLIKTRGQQVTLRCSPKSGHDTVSWYQQALGQGPQFIFQYYEEEERQRGNFPDRFSGHQFPNYSSELNVNALLLGDSALYLCASSDRLSGRYNEQFFGPGTRLTVL.

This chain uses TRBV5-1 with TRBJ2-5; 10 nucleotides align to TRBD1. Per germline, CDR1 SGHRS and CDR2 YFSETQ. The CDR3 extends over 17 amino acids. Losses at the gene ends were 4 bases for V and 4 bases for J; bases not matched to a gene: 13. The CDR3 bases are TGCGCCAGCAGCCCAGCACCACGGACAGGGGGAGGAGAGACCCAGTACTTC. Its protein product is CASSPAPRTGGGETQYF. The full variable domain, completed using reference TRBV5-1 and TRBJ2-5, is KAGVTQTPRYLIKTRGQQVTLSCSPISGHRSVSWYQQTPGQGLQFLFEYFSETQRNKGNFPGRFSGRQFSNSRSEMNVSTLELGDSALYLCASSPAPRTGGGETQYFGPGTRLLVL.

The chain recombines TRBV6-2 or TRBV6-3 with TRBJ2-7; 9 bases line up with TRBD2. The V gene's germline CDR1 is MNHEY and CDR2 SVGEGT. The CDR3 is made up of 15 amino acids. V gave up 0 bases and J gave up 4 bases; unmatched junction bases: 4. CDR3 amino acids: CASSYSASGAYEQYF. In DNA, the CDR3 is TGTGCCAGCAGTTACTCGGCTAGCGGGGCTTACGAGCAGTACTTC.

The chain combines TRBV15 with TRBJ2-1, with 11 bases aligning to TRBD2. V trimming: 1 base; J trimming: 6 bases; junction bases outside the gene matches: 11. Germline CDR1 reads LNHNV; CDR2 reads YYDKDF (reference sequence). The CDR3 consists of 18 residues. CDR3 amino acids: CATSRGRGGTSGSNEQFF. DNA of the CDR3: TGTGCCACCAGCAGAGGCCGGGGCGGAACTAGCGGGAGCAATGAGCAGTTCTTC.

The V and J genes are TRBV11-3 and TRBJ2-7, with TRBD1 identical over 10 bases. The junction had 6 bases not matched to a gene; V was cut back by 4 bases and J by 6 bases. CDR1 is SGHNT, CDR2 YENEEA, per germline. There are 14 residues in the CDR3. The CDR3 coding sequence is TGTGCCAGCAGCTGGACCGGGACAGGGGCCGAGCAGTACTTC. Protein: CASSWTGTGAEQYF.

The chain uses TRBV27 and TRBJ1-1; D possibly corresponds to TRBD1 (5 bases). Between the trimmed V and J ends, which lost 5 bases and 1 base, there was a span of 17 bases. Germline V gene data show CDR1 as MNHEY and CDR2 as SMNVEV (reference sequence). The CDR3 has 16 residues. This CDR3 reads CASSPWPGRENTEAFF. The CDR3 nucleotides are TGTGCCAGCAGTCCCTGGCCGGGCAGGGAGAACACTGAAGCTTTCTTT.